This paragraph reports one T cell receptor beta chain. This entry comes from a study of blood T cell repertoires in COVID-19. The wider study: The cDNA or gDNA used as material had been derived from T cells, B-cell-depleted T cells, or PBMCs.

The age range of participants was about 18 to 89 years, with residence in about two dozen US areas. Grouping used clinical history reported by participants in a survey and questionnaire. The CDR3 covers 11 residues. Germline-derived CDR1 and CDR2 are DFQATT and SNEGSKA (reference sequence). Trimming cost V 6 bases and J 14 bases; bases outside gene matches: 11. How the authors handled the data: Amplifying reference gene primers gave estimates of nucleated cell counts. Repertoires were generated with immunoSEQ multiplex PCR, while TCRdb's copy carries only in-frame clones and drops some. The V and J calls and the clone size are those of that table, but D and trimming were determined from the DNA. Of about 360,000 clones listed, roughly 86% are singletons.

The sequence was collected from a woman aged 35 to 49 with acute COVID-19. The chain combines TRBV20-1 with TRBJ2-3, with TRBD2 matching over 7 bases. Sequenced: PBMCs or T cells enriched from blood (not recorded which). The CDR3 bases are TGCAGTGCGGGGGGGACCGTCAGTCCGTATTTT. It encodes CSAGGTVSPYF.